This T cell receptor beta chain originates from a study of CD8 T cells in cerebrospinal fluid in Alzheimer's disease. The study's findings and limits: Patients with mild cognitive impairment or Alzheimer's disease had a larger top CSF clone percentage than controls.

Looked up from germline, CDR1 is SGHRS and CDR2 is YFSETQ. The CDR3 is 13 amino acids. Notes on this clonotype: As yet, its antigen is unknown.

TCRdb re-analyzed the 10x single-cell sequencing reads; it lists each CDR3 protein once, without DNA. This table holds roughly 1,400 distinct CDR3 sequences. Sequencing input: cerebrospinal fluid. This receptor was taken from a human donor with mild cognitive impairment. The chain combines TRBV5-1 with TRBJ2-1; TCRdb designates TRBD2, a call that cannot be tested without DNA. CDR3 amino acids: CASSLVVSGEQFF.